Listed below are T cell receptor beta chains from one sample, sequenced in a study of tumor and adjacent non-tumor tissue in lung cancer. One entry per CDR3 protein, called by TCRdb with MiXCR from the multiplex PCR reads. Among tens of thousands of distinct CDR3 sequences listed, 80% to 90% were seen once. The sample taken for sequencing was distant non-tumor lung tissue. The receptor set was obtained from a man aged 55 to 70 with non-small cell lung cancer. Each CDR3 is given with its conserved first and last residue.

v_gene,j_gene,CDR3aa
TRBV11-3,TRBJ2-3,CVSNLALGGGDTQYF
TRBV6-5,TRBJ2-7,CVRIYHWGGDYEQYF
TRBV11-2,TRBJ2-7,CTSSLDGRDVGIYEQYF
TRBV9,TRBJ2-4,CASSPHRDAKNIQYF
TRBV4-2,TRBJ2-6,CASSQELSYGANVLTF
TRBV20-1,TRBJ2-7,CSAPALTSGRKYEQYF
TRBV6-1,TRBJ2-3,CASSPTGYTSTDTQYF
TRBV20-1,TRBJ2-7,CSAYAANSYEHYF
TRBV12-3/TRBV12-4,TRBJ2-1,CASNFMVLAGNEQFF
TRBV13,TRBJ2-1,CASSLGLRGSEQFF
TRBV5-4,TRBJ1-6,CASSPGQGANNSPIHF
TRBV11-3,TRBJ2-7,CASSYRSGITYEQYF
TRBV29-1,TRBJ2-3,CSAVAGYSDTQYF
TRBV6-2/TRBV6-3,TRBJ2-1,CVSRTLGQGLHEQFF
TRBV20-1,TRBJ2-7,CSAEGTLKGFEQYF
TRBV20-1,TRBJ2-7,CSARPITGGIGSYEQYF
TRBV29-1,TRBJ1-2,CSMGTGGGHGYTF
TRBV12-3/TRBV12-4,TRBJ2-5,CASSLNIGNETQYF
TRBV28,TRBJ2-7,CAGSSLSGASCGQYF
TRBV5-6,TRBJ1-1,CVNSLLHGSEAFF
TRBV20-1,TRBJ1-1,CSASEQRNEAFF
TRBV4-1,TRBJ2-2,CASSHIQTGEQFF
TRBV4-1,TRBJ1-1,CASSQPGSYNTEAFF
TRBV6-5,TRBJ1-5,CATRASRNQSQQF
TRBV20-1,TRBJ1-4,CGARGAEQRTLLEKLFF
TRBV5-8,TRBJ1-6,CASGWKTGVNSPLHF
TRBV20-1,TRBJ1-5,CSARNQGFPNQPQHF
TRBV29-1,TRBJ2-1,CSAEDGVAGSNEQFF
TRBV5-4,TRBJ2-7,CASSLNGGPYEEHF
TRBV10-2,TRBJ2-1,CASRVTRSSCNEPFF
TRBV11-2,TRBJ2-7,CAGSLTTRGSYEQYF
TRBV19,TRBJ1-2,CASSGERLLYGYTF
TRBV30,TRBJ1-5,CAWSAWNNQPKHF
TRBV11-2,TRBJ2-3,CASSFLEGAAQQYF
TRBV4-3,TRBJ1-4,CASSQEPHVVGEKLFF
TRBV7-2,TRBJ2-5,CASSHLFGGRQAETQYF
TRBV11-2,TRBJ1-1,CVSSLQGGREAFF
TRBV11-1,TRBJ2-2,CASGLGGRSTGKLFF
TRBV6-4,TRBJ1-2,CASSPDRGCVYCYTF
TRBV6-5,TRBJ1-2,CASSYRGRSTLHYGYTF
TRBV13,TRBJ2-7,CASSPYGNYVQYF
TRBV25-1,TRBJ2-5,CASSGRLVHETQYF
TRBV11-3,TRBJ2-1,CASSSGRTSEQFF
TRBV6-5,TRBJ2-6,CANCLAGASSGANVLTF
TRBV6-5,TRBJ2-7,CASGYTSTGASYKQYF
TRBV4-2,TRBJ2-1,CASSQRDLLYNEQFF
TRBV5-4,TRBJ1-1,CASSAARQGRDDTEAFF
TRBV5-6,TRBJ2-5,CASSSKRGLSKTQYF
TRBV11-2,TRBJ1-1,CASSLLSRGDTEAYF
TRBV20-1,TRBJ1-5,CSARGVGTGGHPQHF
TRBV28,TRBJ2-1,CASSQGLAGDQQFF
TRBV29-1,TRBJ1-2,CSVPAASYGFTF
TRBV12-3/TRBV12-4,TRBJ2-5,CDSSIAAQETQYF
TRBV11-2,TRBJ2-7,CASSISGGLSYEQYF
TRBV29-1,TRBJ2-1,CSVETSVRGEQFF